The subject of this entry is one TCR beta chain. As processed by the authors: Amplification with reference gene primers provided the estimates of nucleated cell counts. Produced via immunoSEQ multiplex PCR; TCRdb's table is partial and in-frame only. Clonal size and the V and J genes are those of that table, whereas D and trimming came from the DNA. This table holds roughly 280,000 clones, roughly 87% found once. The source of the sample is a study of blood T cell repertoires in COVID-19. The sample taken for sequencing was peripheral blood. The receptor comes from a woman between 45 and 60 years old who had recovered from COVID-19.

This chain's CDR3 is CASSLGRGGSYNEQFF. Here the CDR3 DNA reads TGTGCCAGCAGCTTGGGGCGGGGGGGCTCCTACAATGAGCAGTTCTTC. The chain carries TRBV5-4 and TRBJ2-1; 9 bases match TRBD2. Unmatched junction bases numbered 1, after V lost 0 bases and J lost 0 bases. The germline V gene has CDR1 SGHNT and CDR2 YYREEE (reference sequence). The CDR3 totals 16 residues.